This T cell receptor beta chain was captured in a study of tumor-infiltrating lymphocytes in primary liver carcinoma. Study details: Lesions, classed as T1-T3 N0M0, spanned about 4.2 to 11 cm across. Study outcomes and limitations: Tumor top-250-clone fraction significantly exceeded that of blood (p = 0.039).

Each 20-30 mg portion of unsorted bulk tissue served as the source for co-extraction of RNA and DNA. Five separate regions of each tumor underwent sampling. The investigators made TCR beta cDNA from approximately 510 ng total RNA, using a constant-region primer. Libraries for TCR beta were built through three nested multiplex PCR rounds, which together made up a slightly modified ARM-PCR procedure. The first two PCR rounds used TRBV1-TRBV30 primers with a Cbeta primer, about 9 cycles each. From the multiplex PCR reads, TCRdb called clonotypes with MiXCR, one entry per CDR3 protein. The sample yields about 35,000 distinct CDR3 sequences, approximately 73% seen once. Note on this clonotype: Its antigen is not known. The junction departs from the called germline gene at one end, perhaps through a read error.

CDR3 length: 14 amino acids. Germline CDR1 SGHRS, CDR2 YFSETQ. Sequencing was performed on liver tumor tissue from sampling region 4. The subset: tumor region T4, right-lateral pole. V gene TRBV5-1 combines with J gene TRBJ1-1; 7 nucleotides agree with TRBD1. This receptor was identified in a man aged 35-49 years with primary liver carcinoma and hepatitis B virus infection. DNA for the CDR3: TGCGCCAGCAGGTCGACAGGGCGAAGGACTGAAGCTTCCTTT. Residues: CASRSTGRRTEASF.